The following is a TCR beta chain sequence with its context. This clonotype was observed at least ten times. The antigen this receptor binds is unknown. One base away there is no much larger clone; base qualities are not given. This specimen comes from a study of regulatory T cells in long-lasting Graves disease (dated by TCRdb to about 2021). About the study as a whole: Patients with newly diagnosed Graves' disease had been on antithyroid drugs for under 3 months. This study used TCR sequencing and RNA sequencing of peripheral blood to compare persistent Graves' disease patients against newly diagnosed Graves' disease patients. The study was registered as a clinical trial and conducted in China. A total of roughly 35 samples underwent TCR sequencing: about 13 from persistent and around 20 from newly diagnosed Graves' disease patients. The research as a whole found: Sequencing and analysis were restricted to the TCR beta chain. Compared with newly diagnosed patients, patients with persistent Graves' disease had lower TCR Shannon entropy and fewer highly expanded clones, which suggests clonal expansion. As a limitation, the authors acknowledged that the small sample size may reduce accuracy. A larger number of public clonotypes was shared among persistent patients (about 2,700) than among newly diagnosed patients (about 990). Peripheral blood alone was examined, since thyroid tissue, which constituted the primary lesion, could not be accessed.

The library came from multiplex PCR. Sequencing used an Illumina HiSeq 4000. TCR beta libraries were built with iRepertoire HTBI primers and Arm-PCR amplification of CDR3 regions. Gel purification was performed on PCR products prior to sequencing. As for the authors' bioinformatics: Gene usage analysis of CDR3 amino acid clonotypes used the 62 TRBV and some 15 TRBJ segments found across samples. COPE and FqMerger were used to merge the filtered high-quality paired reads into contigs. BLAST was used to align contigs to the IMGT TRBV, TRBD and TRBJ reference genes, and CDR3 was defined following IMGT. Clonotypes above 0.1% frequency were classified as highly expanded clones. Repertoire diversity was measured by Shannon entropy, and V-J evenness by the Gini coefficient. Public clonotypes were defined as clonotypes shared by more than one individual. Through fastp at Q25 and MiXCR, TCRdb rebuilt clones from the public reads, retaining in-frame beta chains. One record per CDR3 amino acid sequence lists the most common genes and DNA. TCRdb's processing, not the authors', yielded these V and J calls. Counted in this sample were 300,000 to 400,000 distinct CDR3 sequences; 15% to 20% of them appeared once. The ten most abundant clones make up about 39% of the sample.

In the paper's terms, the time point label means: newly diagnosed GD, antithyroid drugs for less than 3 months. For both TCR sequencing and RNA sequencing, RNA was extracted from PBMCs in TRIzol. The diagnosis of Graves' disease followed American Thyroid Association guidelines. Patients for the study were recruited at an endocrinology department in Xi'an, China. From each patient, around 9 milliliters of peripheral blood was collected into an EDTA anticoagulant tube. PBMCs were isolated by Ficoll Paque Plus density gradient separation without further T cell sorting. An Agilent 2100 Bioanalyzer and agarose gel were used to assess RNA quality, and a NanoDrop 2000 was used to measure RNA concentration. This receptor was obtained from a female donor with Graves disease. The specimen comprised peripheral blood mononuclear cells (PBMCs), sampled at new diagnosis, from a patient treated with antithyroid drugs.

Read as DNA, the sequence is TGTGCCAGCAGCCAACGGGGGGCCGGCGGGTCCTATAATTCACCCCTCCACTTT. Translated, this gives CASSQRGAGGSYNSPLHF. The chain employs TRBV7-2 and TRBJ1-6; matching of 6 bases hints at TRBD1 as the D gene. V was cut back by 5 bases and J by 1 base, leaving a gap of 18 bases between them. The CDR3 contains 18 residues, cysteine and phenylalanine counted. CDR3 DNA is the only sequence kept; it has 54 bases, read in frame from the first base. The germline V gene encodes CDR1 SGHTA and CDR2 FQGNSA.